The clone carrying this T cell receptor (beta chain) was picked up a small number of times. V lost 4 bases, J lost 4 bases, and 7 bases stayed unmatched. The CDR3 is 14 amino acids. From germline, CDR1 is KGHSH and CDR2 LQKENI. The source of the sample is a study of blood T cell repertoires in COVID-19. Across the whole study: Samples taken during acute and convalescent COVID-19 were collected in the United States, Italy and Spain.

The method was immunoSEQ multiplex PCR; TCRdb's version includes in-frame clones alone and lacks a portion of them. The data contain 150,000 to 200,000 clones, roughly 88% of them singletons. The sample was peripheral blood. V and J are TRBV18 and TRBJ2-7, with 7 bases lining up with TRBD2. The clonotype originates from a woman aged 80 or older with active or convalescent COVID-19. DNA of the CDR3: TGTGCCAGCTCACATCCAGCGGGGATGTACGAGCAGTACTTC. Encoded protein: CASSHPAGMYEQYF.